This T cell receptor beta chain was profiled in a study of blood T cell repertoires in COVID-19. Background on the study: The analysed material was cDNA or gDNA that came from T cells, B-cell-depleted T cells, or PBMCs.

The assay was immunoSEQ multiplex PCR, and TCRdb's table has in-frame clones only and misses some. The profile shows more than 250,000 clones, 70% to 90% of them singletons. The CDR3 is 14 residues long. Germline V lookup: CDR1 LGHDT, CDR2 YNNKEL (reference sequence). V trimming: 2 bases; J trimming: 1 base; junction bases outside the gene matches: 1. Enrolment of Seattle patients took place during active infection, and they were followed longitudinally. Sequences were obtained from peripheral blood. The receptor comes from a woman aged 30 to 39 with COVID-19, enrolled during active disease. The rearrangement uses TRBV3-1 (or the pseudogene TRBV3-2) and TRBJ2-7; 8 positions match TRBD2. This chain's CDR3 is CASSQSGSSYEQYF. The CDR3 DNA reads as TGTGCCAGCAGCCAAAGCGGGAGTTCCTACGAGCAGTACTTC.